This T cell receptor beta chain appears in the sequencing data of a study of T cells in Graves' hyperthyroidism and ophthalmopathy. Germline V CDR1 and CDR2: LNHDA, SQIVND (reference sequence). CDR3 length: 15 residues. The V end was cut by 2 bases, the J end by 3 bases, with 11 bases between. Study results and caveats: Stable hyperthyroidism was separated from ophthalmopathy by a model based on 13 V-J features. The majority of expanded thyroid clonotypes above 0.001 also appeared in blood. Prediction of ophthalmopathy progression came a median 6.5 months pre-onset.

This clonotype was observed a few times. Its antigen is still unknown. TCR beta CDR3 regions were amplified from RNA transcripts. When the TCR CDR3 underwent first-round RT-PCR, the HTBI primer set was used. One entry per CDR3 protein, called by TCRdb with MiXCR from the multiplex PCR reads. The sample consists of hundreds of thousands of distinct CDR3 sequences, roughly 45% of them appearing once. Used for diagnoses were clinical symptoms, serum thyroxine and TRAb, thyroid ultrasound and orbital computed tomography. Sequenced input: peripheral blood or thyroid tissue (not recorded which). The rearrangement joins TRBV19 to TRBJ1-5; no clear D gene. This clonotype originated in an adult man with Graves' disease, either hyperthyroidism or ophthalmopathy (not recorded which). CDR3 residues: CASSISWQYNQPQHF. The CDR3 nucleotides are TGTGCCAGTAGTATATCCTGGCAGTACAATCAGCCCCAGCATTTT. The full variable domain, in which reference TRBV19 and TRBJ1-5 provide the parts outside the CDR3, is DGGITQSPKYLFRKEGQNVTLSCEQNLNHDAMYWYRQDPGQGLRLIYYSQIVNDFQKGDIAEGYSVSREKKESFPLTVTSAQKNPTAFYLCASSISWQYNQPQHFGDGTRLSIL.